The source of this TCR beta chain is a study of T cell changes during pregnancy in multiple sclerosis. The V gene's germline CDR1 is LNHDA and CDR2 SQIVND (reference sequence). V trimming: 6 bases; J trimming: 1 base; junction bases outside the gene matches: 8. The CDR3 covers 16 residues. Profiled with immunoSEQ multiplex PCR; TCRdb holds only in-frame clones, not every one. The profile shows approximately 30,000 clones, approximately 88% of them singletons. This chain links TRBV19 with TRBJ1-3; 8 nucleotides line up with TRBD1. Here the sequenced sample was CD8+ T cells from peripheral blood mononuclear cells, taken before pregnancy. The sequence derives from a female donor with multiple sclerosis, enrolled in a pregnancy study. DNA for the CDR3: TGTGCCAGTAGAACCCCCGGACAGGGTTCTGGAAACACCATATATTTT. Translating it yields CASRTPGQGSGNTIYF.